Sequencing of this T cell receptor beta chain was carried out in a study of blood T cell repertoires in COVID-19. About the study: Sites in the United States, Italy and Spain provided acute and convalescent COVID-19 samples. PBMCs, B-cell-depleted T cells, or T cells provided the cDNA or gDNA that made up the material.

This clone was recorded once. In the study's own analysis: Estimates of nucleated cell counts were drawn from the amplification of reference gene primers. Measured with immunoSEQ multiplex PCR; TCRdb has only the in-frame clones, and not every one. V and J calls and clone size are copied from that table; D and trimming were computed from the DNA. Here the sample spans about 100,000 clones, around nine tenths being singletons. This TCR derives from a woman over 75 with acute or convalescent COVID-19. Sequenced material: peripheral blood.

The CDR3 spells CASSRLAGAYTGELFF. The DNA of the CDR3 is TGTGCCAGTAGTAGACTAGCGGGGGCTTACACCGGGGAGCTGTTTTTT. V gene TRBV19 combines with J gene TRBJ2-2, with 12 bases fitting TRBD2. The V gene end was trimmed by 4 bases and the J gene end by 3 bases; junction bases not matched to a gene: 3. Looked up from germline, CDR1 is LNHDA and CDR2 is SQIVND (reference sequence). The CDR3 loop spans 16 amino acids.